The clone carrying this TCR beta chain was observed a few times. The source of the sample is a study of blood T cells in healthy people across ages. A second about 7 to 11 cycle PCR used barcoded and J-beta primers. Each cDNA molecule received a tag from a template-switch adaptor that had 12 random nucleotides. At least 3 million CDR3-containing paired-end reads were obtained per sample. Using its own MiXCR run on the 5' RACE reads, TCRdb lists one record per CDR3 protein. Of about 1.8 million distinct CDR3 sequences listed, roughly 49% are singletons. PBMCs, at least 7 million per sample, were isolated. The trim removed 5 bases at V and 2 bases at J, leaving 6 bases unmatched. This CDR3 spans 15 amino acids. Per germline, CDR1 DFQATT and CDR2 SNEGSKA (reference sequence).

The chain joins TRBV20-1 to TRBJ2-3; TRBD2 aligns across 11 bases. The sequenced sample consisted of blood. This TCR was recovered from a woman aged 40 to 50 in good health. In DNA, the CDR3 is TGCAGTGCTTGGCTAGCGGGGGGCCCCACAGATACGCAGTATTTT. This gives the protein CSAWLAGGPTDTQYF.